Sequencing of this T cell receptor (beta chain) was carried out in a study of memory B cells and T cells in multiple sclerosis. Findings and caveats of the study: Normalization was needed because clone-set size differences affected shared clonotype counts.

After stimulus-free culture, autoproliferating CFSE-dim and non-proliferating CFSE-high T cells were sequenced separately. Approximately 5x10^7 CFSE-labeled PBMCs were cultured around seven days unstimulated, then replicate wells were pooled. PBMCs were labeled with around 0.5 uM CFSE and cultured without exogenous stimuli. This table comes from immunoSEQ multiplex PCR, and its TCRdb copy is limited to in-frame clones, with some not included. The data contain some 48,000 clones, over 75% of them singletons. This CDR3 has 14 residues. Germline CDR1 reads MNHEY; CDR2 reads SMNVEV (reference sequence). Trimming took 1 base from V and 6 from J; bases not matched to a gene: 4. In regard to this clone: Its antigen is not identified.

Sample: PBMCs from blood kept in culture. This clonotype originated in a human donor with multiple sclerosis. V usage is TRBV27 and J usage is TRBJ1-2, with 8 bases aligning to TRBD1. DNA for the CDR3: TGTGCCAGCAGTTTATTAGGACAGGGACATGGCTACACCTTC. It encodes CASSLLGQGHGYTF.